This T cell receptor (beta chain) was sequenced in a study of CD8 T cells in ankylosing spondylitis. Study outcomes and limitations: Disease-linked clones had a CD8+ phenotype and relatively low frequency in peripheral blood. As reported, disease-linked clones showed significant enrichment in matched ankylosing spondylitis synovial fluid. Within ankylosing spondylitis blood, a TCR beta motif made up of eight or nine highly homologous variants appeared to be characteristic.

V was trimmed by 2 bases and J by 5 bases, leaving 11 bases between them. Germline values: CDR1 SQVTM, CDR2 ANQGSEA. This CDR3 has 13 amino acids. Quantitative 5'-RACE with molecular barcodes produced the TCR beta libraries. TCRdb called the 5' RACE reads again in MiXCR, with one record for every CDR3 protein. The data show about 280,000 distinct CDR3 sequences, 20% seen once. This clonotype was observed at least ten times. Its cognate antigen is unknown. This chain uses TRBV29-1 with TRBJ2-3; D not certain. The specimen sequenced was blood, either unsorted or a sorted T cell fraction (not recorded which). The clonotype was recovered from a male donor with ankylosing spondylitis or in good health (not recorded which). The CDR3 DNA sequence: TGCAGCGTTGAACCGGTTCCGGGAGATACGCAGTATTTT. Its protein product is CSVEPVPGDTQYF.